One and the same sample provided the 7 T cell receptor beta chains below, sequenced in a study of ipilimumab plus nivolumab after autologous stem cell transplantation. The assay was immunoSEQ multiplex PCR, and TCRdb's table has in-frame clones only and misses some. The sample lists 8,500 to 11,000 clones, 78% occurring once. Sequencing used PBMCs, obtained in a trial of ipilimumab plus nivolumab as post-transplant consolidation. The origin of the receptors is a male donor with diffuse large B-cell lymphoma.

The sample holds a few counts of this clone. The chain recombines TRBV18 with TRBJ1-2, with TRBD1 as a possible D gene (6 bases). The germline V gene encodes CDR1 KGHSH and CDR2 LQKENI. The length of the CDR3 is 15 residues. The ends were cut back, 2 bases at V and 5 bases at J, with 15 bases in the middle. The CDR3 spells CASSPTAGDRYGYTF. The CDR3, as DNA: TGTGCCAGCTCACCAACGGCAGGGGATCGGTATGGCTACACCTTC.

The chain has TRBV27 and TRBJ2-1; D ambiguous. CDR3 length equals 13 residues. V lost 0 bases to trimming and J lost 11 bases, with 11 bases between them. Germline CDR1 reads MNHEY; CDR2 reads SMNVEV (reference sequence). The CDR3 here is CASSLSLGYKQFF. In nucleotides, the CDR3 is TGTGCCAGCAGTTTATCTTTGGGTTATAAGCAGTTCTTC.

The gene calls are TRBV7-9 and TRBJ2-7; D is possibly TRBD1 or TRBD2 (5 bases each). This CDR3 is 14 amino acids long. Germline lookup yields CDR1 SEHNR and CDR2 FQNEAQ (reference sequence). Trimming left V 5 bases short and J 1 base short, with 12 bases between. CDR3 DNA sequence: TGTGCCAGCAGCGCTGGGACGATTTCCTACGAGCAGTACTTC. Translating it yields CASSAGTISYEQYF.

The DNA for the CDR3 is TGTGCCAGCAGTTACGAGGGGGACCCCTATGGCTACACCTTC. This translates into CASSYEGDPYGYTF. V gene TRBV6-5 combines with J gene TRBJ1-2; D perhaps matches TRBD1 (6 bases). V was trimmed by 2 bases and J by 4 bases, leaving 11 bases between them. Germline V CDR1 and CDR2: MNHEY, SVGAGI. This CDR3 contains 14 residues.

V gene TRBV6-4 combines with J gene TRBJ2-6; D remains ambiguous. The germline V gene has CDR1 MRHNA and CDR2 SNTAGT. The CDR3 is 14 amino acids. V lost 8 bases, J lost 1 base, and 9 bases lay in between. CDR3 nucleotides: TGTGCCAGCGCAAACGGGTCTGGGGCCAACGTCCTGACTTTC. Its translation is CASANGSGANVLTF.

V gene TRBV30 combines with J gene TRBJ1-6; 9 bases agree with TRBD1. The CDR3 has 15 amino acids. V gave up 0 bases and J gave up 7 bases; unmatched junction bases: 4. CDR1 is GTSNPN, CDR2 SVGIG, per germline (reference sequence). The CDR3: CAWSVLGTGNSPLHF. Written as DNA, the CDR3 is TGTGCCTGGAGTGTACTAGGGACAGGGAATTCACCCCTCCACTTT.

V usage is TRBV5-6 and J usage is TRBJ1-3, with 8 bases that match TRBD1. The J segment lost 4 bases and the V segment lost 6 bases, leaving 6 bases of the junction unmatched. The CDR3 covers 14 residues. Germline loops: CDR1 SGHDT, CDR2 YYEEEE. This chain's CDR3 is CASTLGTGGNTIYF. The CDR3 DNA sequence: TGTGCCAGCACCCTGGGGACAGGAGGAAACACCATATATTTT.